Sequencing of this TCR beta chain was carried out in a study of blood T cells in healthy people across ages. Trimming stripped 4 bases from V and 0 bases from J, with 23 bases between. CDR3 length: 18 amino acids. Germline V lookup: CDR1 SGHRS, CDR2 YFSETQ. With a J-beta primer mix and a sample-barcoded 5' primer, a second PCR ran 7 to 11 cycles. TCRdb fed the 5' RACE reads into MiXCR, producing one record per CDR3 protein. The sample lists 1.2 million to 1.5 million distinct CDR3 sequences, 42% occurring once. This clonotype was seen more than once but under ten times. Peripheral blood samples of around 9.8 milliliters were drawn from each donor. Every sample yielded at least 7 million isolated PBMCs.

The receptor was isolated from a woman under 30 in good health. The rearrangement joins TRBV5-1 to TRBJ2-7, with a possible D match to TRBD1 (7 bases). The sample comprised blood. CDR3 region: CASSPSGGRTGISYEQYF. DNA of the CDR3: TGCGCCAGCAGCCCCTCTGGGGGGAGGACAGGCATCTCCTACGAGCAGTACTTC. The full variable domain, rest sourced from reference TRBV5-1 and TRBJ2-7, is KAGVTQTPRYLIKTRGQQVTLSCSPISGHRSVSWYQQTPGQGLQFLFEYFSETQRNKGNFPGRFSGRQFSNSRSEMNVSTLELGDSALYLCASSPSGGRTGISYEQYFGPGTRLTVT.